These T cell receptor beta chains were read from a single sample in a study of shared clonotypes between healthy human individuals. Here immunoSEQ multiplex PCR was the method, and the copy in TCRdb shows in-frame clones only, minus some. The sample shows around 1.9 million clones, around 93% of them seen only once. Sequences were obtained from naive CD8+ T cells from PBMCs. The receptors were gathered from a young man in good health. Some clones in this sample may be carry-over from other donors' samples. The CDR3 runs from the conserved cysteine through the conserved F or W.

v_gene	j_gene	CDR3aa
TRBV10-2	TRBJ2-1	CASSSLAESTDEQFF
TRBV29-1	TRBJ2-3	CSVEDQGTDTQYF
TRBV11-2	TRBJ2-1	CASSLGSSFYNEQFF
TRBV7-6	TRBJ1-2	CASSLLTASYGYTF
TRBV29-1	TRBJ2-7	CSVESGTRYEQYF
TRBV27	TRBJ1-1	CASGPGGAQMNTEAFF
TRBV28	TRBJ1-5	CASSSTTGLGPQHF
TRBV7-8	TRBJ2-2	CASSLYIPGRANTGELFF
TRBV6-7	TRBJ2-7	CASCRGPYEQYF
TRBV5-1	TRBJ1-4	CASSSHGDPREPNEKLFF